Sequencing of this T cell receptor beta chain was carried out in a study of T cell repertoires in cytomegalovirus infection. General study points: Cumulated frequencies of public TCR beta families served to identify carriers of CMV plus the relevant HLA.

TCRdb passed the reads through MiXCR, listing each CDR3 protein once. This sample has 700,000 to 950,000 distinct CDR3 sequences, with over 25% found just once. V dropped 7 bases and J dropped 7; count of bases not matched to a gene: 10. The germline V gene has CDR1 MGHRA and CDR2 YSYEKL. CDR3 size: 14 residues. In the case of this clonotype: Its matching antigen is unknown.

This clonotype was obtained from a human donor in good health (CMV status not recorded). Some clones in this sample may be carry-over from other donors' samples. The sequenced sample was cultured CD8+ T cells from PBMCs, obtained from culture after CMV antigen stimulation. The chain carries TRBV4-1 and TRBJ2-1; 7 nucleotides align to TRBD2. CDR3 sequence (DNA): TGCGCCAGCACGTCTGCGGGGGTTTCGAATGAGCAGTTCTTC. Protein sequence: CASTSAGVSNEQFF.